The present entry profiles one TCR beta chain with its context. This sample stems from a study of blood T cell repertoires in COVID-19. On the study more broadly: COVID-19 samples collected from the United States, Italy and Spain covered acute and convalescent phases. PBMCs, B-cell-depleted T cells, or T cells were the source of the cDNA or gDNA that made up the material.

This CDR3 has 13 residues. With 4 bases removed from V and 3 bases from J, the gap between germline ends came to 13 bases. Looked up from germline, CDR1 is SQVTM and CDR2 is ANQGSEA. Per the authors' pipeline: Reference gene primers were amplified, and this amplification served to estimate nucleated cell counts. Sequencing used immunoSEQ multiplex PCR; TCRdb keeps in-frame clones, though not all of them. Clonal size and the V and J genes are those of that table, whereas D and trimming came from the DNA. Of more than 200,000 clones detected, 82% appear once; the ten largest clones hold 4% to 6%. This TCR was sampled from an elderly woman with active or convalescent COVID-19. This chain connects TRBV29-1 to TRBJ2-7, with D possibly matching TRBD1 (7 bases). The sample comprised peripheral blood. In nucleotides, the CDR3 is TGCAGCGTTGTGGAGGGGGCTTTCTACGAGCAGTACTTC. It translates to CSVVEGAFYEQYF.